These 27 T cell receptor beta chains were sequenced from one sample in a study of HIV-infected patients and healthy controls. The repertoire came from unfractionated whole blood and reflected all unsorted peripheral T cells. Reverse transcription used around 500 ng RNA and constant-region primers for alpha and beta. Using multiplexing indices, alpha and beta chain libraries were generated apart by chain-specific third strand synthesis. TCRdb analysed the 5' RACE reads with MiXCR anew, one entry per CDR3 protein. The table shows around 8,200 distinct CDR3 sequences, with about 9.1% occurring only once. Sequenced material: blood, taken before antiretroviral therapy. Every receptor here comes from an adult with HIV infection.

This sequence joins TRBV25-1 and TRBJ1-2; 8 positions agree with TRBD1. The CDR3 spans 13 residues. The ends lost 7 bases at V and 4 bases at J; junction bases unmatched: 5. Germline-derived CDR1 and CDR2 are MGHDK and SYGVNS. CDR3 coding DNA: TGTGCCAGCACCGGGACAGGAATCTATGGCTACACCTTC. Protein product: CASTGTGIYGYTF.

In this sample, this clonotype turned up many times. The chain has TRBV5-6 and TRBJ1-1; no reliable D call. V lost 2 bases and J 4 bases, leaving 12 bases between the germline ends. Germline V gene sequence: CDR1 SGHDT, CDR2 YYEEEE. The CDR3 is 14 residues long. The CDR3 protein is CASSFRVGGTEAFF. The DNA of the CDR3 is TGTGCCAGCAGCTTTAGGGTCGGTGGCACTGAAGCTTTCTTT.

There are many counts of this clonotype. The CDR3 bases are TGTGCCAGCAGTACCCCCCCTGCAGCTACGCAGTATTTT. It translates to CASSTPPAATQYF. The chain employs TRBV6-2 or TRBV6-3 and TRBJ2-3; no firm D call. The V gene lost 5 bases and the J gene lost 8 bases, with 14 bases spanning the gap. The germline V gene encodes CDR1 MNHEY and CDR2 SVGEGT. This CDR3 comprises 13 residues.

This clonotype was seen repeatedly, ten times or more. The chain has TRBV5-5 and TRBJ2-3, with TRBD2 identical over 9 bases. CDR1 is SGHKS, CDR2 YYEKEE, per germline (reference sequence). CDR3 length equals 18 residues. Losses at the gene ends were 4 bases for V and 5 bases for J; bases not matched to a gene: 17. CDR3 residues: CASSTHSGTSRWQDTQYF. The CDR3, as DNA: TGTGCCAGCAGCACCCACTCCGGGACTAGCAGGTGGCAAGATACGCAGTATTTT.

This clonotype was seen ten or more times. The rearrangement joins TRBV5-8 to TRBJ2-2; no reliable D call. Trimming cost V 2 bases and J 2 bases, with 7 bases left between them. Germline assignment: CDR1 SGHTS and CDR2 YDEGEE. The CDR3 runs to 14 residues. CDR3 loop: CASSLDLNTGELFF. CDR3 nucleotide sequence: TGTGCCAGCAGCTTAGACCTTAACACCGGGGAGCTGTTTTTT. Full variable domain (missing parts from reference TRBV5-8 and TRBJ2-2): EAGVTQSPTHLIKTRGQQATLRCSPISGHTSVYWYQQALGLGLQFLLWYDEGEERNRGNFPPRFSGRQFPNYSSELNVNALELEDSALYLCASSLDLNTGELFFGEGSRLTVL.

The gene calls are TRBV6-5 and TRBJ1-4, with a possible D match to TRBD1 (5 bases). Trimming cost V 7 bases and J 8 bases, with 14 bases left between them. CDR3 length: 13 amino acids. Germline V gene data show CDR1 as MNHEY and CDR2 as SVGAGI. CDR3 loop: CASKKGLNEKLFF. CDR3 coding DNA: TGTGCCAGCAAAAAGGGACTTAACGAAAAACTGTTTTTT.

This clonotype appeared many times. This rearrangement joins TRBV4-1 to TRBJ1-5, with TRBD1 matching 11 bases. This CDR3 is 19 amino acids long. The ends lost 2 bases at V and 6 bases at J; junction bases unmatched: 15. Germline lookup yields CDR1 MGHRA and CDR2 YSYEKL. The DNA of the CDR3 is TGCGCCAGCAGCCAATCCGCCTCTTTGGGACAGGGGGTCCGTCAGCCCCAGCATTTT. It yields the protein CASSQSASLGQGVRQPQHF.

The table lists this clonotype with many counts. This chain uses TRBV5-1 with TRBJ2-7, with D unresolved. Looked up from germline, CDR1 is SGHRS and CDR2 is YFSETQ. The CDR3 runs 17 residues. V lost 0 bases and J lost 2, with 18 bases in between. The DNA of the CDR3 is TGCGCCAGCAGCTTGGATTTTGGCCAGGTGATACCCTACGAGCAGTACTTC. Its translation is CASSLDFGQVIPYEQYF.

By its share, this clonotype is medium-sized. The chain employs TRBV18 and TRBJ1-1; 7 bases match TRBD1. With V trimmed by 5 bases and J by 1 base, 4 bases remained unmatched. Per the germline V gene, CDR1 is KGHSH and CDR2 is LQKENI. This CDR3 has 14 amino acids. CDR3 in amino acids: CASSSRTGNTEAFF. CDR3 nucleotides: TGTGCCAGCTCATCCCGGACAGGGAACACTGAAGCTTTCTTT.

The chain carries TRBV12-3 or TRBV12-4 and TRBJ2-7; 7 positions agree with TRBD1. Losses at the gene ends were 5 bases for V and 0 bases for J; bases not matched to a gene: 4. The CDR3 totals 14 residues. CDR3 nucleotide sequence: TGTGCCAGCAGTCAAGACAGGGTCTCCTACGAGCAGTACTTC. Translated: CASSQDRVSYEQYF.

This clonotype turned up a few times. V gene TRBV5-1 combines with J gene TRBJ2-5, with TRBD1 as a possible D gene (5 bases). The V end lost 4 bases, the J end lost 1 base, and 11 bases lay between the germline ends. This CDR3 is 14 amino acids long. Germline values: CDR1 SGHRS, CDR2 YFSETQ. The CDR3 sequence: CASSPGQRQETQYF. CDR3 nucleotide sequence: TGCGCCAGCAGCCCCGGACAACGCCAAGAGACCCAGTACTTC.

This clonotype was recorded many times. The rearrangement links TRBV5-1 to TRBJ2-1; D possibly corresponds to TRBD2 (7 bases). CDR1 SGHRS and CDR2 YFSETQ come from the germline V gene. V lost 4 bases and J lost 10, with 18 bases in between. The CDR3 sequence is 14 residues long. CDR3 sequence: CASSHGLGGVEQFF. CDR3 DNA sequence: TGCGCCAGCAGCCATGGACTAGGGGGAGTCGAGCAGTTCTTC.

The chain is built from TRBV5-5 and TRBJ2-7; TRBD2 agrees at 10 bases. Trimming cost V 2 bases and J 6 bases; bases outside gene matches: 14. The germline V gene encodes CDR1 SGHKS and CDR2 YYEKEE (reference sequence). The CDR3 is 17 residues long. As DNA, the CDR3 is TGTGCCAGCAGCTTAATCGTTACGGGTAGCGGGAGGAGCGAGCAGTACTTC. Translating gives CASSLIVTGSGRSEQYF.

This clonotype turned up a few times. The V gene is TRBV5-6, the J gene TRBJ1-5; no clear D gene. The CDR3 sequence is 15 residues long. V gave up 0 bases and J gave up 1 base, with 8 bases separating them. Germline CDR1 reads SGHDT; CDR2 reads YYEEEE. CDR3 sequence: CASSLGGRSNQPQHF. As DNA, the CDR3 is TGTGCCAGCAGCTTGGGAGGACGGAGCAATCAGCCCCAGCATTTT.

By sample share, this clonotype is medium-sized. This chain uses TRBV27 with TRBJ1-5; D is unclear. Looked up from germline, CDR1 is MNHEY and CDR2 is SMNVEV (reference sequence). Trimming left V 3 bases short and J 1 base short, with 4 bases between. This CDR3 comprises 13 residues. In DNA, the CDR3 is TGTGCCAGCAGTTTTCAGAGCAATCAGCCCCAGCATTTT. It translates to CASSFQSNQPQHF.

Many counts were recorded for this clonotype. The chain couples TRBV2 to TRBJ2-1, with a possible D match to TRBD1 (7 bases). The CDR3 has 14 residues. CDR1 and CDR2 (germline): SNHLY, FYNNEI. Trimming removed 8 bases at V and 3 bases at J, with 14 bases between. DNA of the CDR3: TGTGCCAGCCAGGGGGGACAGAACTACAATGAGCAGTTCTTC. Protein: CASQGGQNYNEQFF.

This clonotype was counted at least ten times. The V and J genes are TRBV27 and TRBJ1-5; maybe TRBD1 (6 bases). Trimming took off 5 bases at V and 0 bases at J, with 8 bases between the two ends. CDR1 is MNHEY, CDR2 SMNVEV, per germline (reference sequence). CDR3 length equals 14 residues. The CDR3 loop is CASSKQGSNQPQHF. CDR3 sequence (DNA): TGTGCCAGCAGTAAACAGGGTAGCAATCAGCCCCAGCATTTT.

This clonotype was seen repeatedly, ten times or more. The CDR3 region is CAISEAAGGANQPQHF. Written as DNA, the CDR3 is TGTGCCATCAGTGAAGCCGCCGGGGGCGCCAATCAGCCCCAGCATTTT. The rearrangement links TRBV10-3 to TRBJ1-5, with D possibly matching TRBD1 (6 bases). V was trimmed by 3 bases and J by 3 bases, leaving 15 bases between them. The CDR3 is made up of 16 amino acids. Germline V gene sequence: CDR1 ENHRY, CDR2 SYGVKD.

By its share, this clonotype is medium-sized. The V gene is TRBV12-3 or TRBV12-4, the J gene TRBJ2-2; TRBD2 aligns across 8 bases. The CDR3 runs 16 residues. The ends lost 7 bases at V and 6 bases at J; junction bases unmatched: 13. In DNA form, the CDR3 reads TGTGCCAGCACCAAGCAAGCGGGAGCCAAGGCCGGGGAGCTGTTTTTT. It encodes CASTKQAGAKAGELFF.

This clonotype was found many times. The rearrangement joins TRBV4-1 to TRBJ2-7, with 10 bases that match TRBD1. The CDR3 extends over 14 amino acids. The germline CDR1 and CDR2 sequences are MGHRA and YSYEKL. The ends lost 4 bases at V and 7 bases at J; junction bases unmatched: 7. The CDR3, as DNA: TGCGCCAGCAGCCTCGGACAGGGGGGCGGGGAGCAGTACTTC. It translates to CASSLGQGGGEQYF.

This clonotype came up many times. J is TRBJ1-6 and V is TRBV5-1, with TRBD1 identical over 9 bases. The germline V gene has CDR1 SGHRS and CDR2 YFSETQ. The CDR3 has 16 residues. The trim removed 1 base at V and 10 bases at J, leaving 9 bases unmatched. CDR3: CASSLRGTGYGSPLHF. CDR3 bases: TGCGCCAGCAGCTTGAGGGGGACAGGGTACGGATCACCCCTCCACTTT. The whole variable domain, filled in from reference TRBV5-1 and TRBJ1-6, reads KAGVTQTPRYLIKTRGQQVTLSCSPISGHRSVSWYQQTPGQGLQFLFEYFSETQRNKGNFPGRFSGRQFSNSRSEMNVSTLELGDSALYLCASSLRGTGYGSPLHFGNGTRLTVT.

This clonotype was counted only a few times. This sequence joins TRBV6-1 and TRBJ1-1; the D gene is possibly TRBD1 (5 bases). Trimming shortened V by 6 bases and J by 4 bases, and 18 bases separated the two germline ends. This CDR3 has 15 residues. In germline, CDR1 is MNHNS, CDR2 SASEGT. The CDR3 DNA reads TGTGCCAGCAGGCCGACAGCGCAAGGGTTCACTGAAGCTTTCTTT. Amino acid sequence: CASRPTAQGFTEAFF.

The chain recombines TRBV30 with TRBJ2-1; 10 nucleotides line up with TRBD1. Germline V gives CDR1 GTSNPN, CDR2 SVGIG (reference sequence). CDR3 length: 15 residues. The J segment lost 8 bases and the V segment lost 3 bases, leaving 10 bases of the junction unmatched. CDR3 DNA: TGTGCCTGGAGCGGAACCGGGACAGGGGAGGATGAGCAGTTCTTC. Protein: CAWSGTGTGEDEQFF.

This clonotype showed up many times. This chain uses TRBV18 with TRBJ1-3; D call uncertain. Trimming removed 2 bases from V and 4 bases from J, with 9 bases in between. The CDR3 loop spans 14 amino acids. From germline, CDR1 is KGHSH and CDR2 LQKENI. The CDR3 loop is CASSPYTGGNTIYF. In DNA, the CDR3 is TGTGCCAGCTCACCATACACCGGGGGAAACACCATATATTTT.

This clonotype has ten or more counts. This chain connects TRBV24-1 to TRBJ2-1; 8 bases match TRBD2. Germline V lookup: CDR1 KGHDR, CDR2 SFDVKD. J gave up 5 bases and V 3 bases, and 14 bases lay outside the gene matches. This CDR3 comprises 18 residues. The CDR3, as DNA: TGTGCCACCAGTGATACGGGTTGGGCGGGGGGCAGAGACAATGAGCAGTTCTTC. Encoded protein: CATSDTGWAGGRDNEQFF.

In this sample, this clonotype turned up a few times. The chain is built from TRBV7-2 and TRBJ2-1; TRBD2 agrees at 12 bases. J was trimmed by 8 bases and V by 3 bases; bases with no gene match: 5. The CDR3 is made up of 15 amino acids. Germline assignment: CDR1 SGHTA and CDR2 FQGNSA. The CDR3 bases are TGTGCCAGCAGCTTGACTAGCGGGAGTTACTATGAGCAGTTCTTC. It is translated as CASSLTSGSYYEQFF.

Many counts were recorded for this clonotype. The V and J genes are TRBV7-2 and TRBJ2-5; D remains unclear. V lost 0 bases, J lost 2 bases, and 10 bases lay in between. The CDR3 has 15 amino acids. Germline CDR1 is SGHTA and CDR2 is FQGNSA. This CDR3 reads CASSLAGTVQETQYF. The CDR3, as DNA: TGTGCCAGCAGCTTAGCGGGAACCGTTCAAGAGACCCAGTACTTC.